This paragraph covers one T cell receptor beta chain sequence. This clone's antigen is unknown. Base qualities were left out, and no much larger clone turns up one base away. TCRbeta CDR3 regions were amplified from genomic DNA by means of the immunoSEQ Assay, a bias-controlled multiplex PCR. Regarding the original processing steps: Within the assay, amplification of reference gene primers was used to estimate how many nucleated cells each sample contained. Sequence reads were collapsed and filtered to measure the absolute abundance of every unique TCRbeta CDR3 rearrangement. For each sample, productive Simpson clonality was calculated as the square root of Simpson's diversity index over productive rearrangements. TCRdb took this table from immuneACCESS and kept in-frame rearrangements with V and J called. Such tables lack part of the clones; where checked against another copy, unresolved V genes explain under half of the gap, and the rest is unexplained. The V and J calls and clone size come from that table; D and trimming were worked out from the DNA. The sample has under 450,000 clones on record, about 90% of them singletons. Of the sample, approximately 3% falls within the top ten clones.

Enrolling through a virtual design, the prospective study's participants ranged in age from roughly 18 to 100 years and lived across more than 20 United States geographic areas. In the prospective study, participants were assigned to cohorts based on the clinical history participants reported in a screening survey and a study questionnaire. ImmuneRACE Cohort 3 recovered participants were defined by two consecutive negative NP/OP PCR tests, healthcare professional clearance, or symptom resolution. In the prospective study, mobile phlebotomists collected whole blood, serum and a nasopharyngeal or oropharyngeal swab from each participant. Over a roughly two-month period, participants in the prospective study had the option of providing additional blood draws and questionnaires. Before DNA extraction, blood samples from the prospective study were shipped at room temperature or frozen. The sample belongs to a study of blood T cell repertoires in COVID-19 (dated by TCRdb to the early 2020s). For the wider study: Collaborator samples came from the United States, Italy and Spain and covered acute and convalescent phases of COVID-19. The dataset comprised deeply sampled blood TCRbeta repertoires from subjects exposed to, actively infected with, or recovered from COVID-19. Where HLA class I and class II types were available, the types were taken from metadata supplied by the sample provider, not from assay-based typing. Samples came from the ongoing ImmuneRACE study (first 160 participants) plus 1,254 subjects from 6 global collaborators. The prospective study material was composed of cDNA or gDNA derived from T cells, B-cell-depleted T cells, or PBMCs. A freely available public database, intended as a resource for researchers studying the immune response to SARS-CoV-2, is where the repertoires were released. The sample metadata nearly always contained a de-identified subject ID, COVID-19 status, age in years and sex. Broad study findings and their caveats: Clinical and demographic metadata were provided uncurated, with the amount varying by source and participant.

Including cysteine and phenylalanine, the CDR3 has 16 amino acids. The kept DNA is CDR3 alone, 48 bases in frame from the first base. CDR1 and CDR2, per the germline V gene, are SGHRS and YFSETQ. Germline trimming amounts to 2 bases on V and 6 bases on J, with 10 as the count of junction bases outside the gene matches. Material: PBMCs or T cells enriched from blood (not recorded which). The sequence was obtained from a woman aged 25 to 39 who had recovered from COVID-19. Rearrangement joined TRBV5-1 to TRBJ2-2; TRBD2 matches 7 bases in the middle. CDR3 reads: CASSLNLAERAGELFF. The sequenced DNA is TGCGCCAGCAGCTTAAATCTAGCGGAGAGGGCCGGGGAGCTGTTTTTT.